Below, 20 T cell receptor beta chains from the same sample are listed, as sequenced in a study of T cell responses to AZD1222 COVID-19 vaccine. Libraries were prepared by immunoSEQ multiplex PCR; TCRdb keeps only in-frame clonotypes and omits some of them. The sample carries about 140,000 clones, 80% to 90% recorded once. Sequences were derived from peripheral blood, sampled on day 0 of AZD1222 vaccination. All receptors come from an adult in good health.

The V call is TRBV7-9, the J call TRBJ2-1, with D perhaps matching TRBD2 (5 bases). The V gene's germline CDR1 is SEHNR and CDR2 FQNEAQ (reference sequence). V lost 4 bases to trimming and J lost 5 bases, with 15 bases between them. This CDR3 is 15 amino acids long. The CDR3 is CASSSPVRLNNEQFF. The DNA for the CDR3 is TGTGCCAGCAGCTCCCCGGTCCGACTAAACAATGAGCAGTTCTTC.

The chain employs TRBV4-1 and TRBJ2-7, with 9 bases that match TRBD1. The CDR3 sequence is 16 residues long. Germline V gene sequence: CDR1 MGHRA, CDR2 YSYEKL. J lost 1 base, V lost 4 bases, and 8 bases had no gene match. CDR3 coding DNA: TGCGCCAGCAGCCCCTCCTCCGGGACAGGGTCCTACGAGCAGTACTTC. Translating gives CASSPSSGTGSYEQYF.

The gene calls are TRBV7-8 and TRBJ2-5; 7 bases align to TRBD1. Trimming took 5 bases from V and 2 from J; bases not matched to a gene: 2. The CDR3 covers 13 residues. The V gene's germline CDR1 is SGHVS and CDR2 FQNEAQ. The DNA for the CDR3 is TGTGCCAGCAGCCGGGACAGACAAGAGACCCAGTACTTC. Protein sequence: CASSRDRQETQYF.

The V call is TRBV5-1, the J call TRBJ1-5, with D unresolved. CDR1 SGHRS and CDR2 YFSETQ come from the germline V gene. CDR3 size: 14 residues. Trimming took off 0 bases at V and 3 bases at J, with 7 bases between the two ends. CDR3 region: CASSLGGYNQPQHF. For the CDR3, the DNA is TGCGCCAGCAGCTTGGGAGGGTACAATCAGCCCCAGCATTTT. The complete variable domain, with remaining parts taken from reference TRBV5-1 and TRBJ1-5, reads KAGVTQTPRYLIKTRGQQVTLSCSPISGHRSVSWYQQTPGQGLQFLFEYFSETQRNKGNFPGRFSGRQFSNSRSEMNVSTLELGDSALYLCASSLGGYNQPQHFGDGTRLSIL.

This clone was picked up one time. J is TRBJ1-2 and V is TRBV30; D is uncertain. V was pared by 4 bases and J by 4 bases, with 13 bases between. CDR1 is GTSNPN and CDR2 is SVGIG in the germline V gene (reference sequence). CDR3 length equals 13 residues. The CDR3 region is CAWTFPHLYGYTF. CDR3 DNA: TGTGCCTGGACATTTCCCCACCTCTATGGCTACACCTTC.

The gene calls are TRBV2 and TRBJ2-7, with a tentative D call TRBD1 (5 bases). Germline V lookup: CDR1 SNHLY, CDR2 FYNNEI. The CDR3 is 13 residues long. V was trimmed by 6 bases and J by 6 bases, leaving 15 bases between them. The CDR3 DNA is TGTGCCAGCAGAAGAATACAGGCTAGCGAGCAGTACTTC. It codes for CASRRIQASEQYF.

The genes are TRBV27 and TRBJ1-1, with D possibly TRBD1 on 6 matching bases. Trimming stripped 5 bases from V and 7 bases from J, with 11 bases between. The CDR3 is 12 amino acids. Germline loops: CDR1 MNHEY, CDR2 SMNVEV (reference sequence). In DNA form, the CDR3 reads TGTGCCAGCAGTCCACAGGGTGGTGAAGCTTTCTTT. Translation: CASSPQGGEAFF.

The rearrangement joins TRBV6-5 to TRBJ1-1, with 9 bases aligning to TRBD1. Germline CDR1 is MNHEY and CDR2 is SVGAGI. CDR3 size: 13 residues. The V gene end was trimmed by 7 bases and the J gene end by 7 bases; junction bases not matched to a gene: 7. The chain's CDR3 is CASMDRGFGEAFF. The CDR3 region has the DNA TGTGCCAGCATGGACAGGGGTTTTGGTGAAGCTTTCTTT.

This clone appeared once. The CDR3 coding sequence is TGTGCCAGCAGTGCGGCAGGGGTGAACACTGAAGCTTTCTTT. Encoded protein: CASSAAGVNTEAFF. This chain joins TRBV2 and TRBJ1-1, with a tentative D call TRBD1 (6 bases). Germline V gene data show CDR1 as SNHLY and CDR2 as FYNNEI. V was clipped by 4 bases and J by 0 bases, with 9 bases between them. This CDR3 comprises 14 residues.

The chain is built from TRBV19 and TRBJ2-5; D gene unclear. Germline V gives CDR1 LNHDA, CDR2 SQIVND (reference sequence). Trimming took off 2 bases at V and 7 bases at J, with 8 bases between the two ends. The CDR3 contains 12 residues. The CDR3 loop is CASSINFGTQYF. The DNA of the CDR3 is TGTGCCAGTAGTATAAATTTCGGGACCCAGTACTTC.

The chain is built from TRBV15 and TRBJ2-4; tentatively, D is TRBD1 (6 bases). The ends were cut back, 0 bases at V and 5 bases at J, with 11 bases in the middle. The germline V gene has CDR1 LNHNV and CDR2 YYDKDF (reference sequence). The CDR3 is 15 amino acids. The CDR3 region is CATSRDLYRENIQYF. The CDR3 DNA sequence: TGTGCCACCAGCAGAGATCTATACAGGGAAAACATTCAGTACTTC.

The rearrangement uses TRBV29-1 and TRBJ1-1; D is unresolved. Trimming removed 6 bases from V and 4 bases from J, with 9 bases in between. The V gene's germline CDR1 is SQVTM and CDR2 ANQGSEA. The CDR3 loop spans 11 amino acids. The CDR3 is CSVLTFTEAFF. Written as DNA, the CDR3 is TGCAGCGTACTGACCTTCACTGAAGCTTTCTTT.

The chain employs TRBV5-6 and TRBJ2-7, with 12 positions matching TRBD1. The CDR3 sequence is 14 residues long. Germline CDR1 reads SGHDT; CDR2 reads YYEEEE. Trimming cost V 4 bases and J 5 bases; bases outside gene matches: 4. The CDR3 protein is CASSPGTGGHEQYF. CDR3 nucleotide sequence: TGTGCCAGCAGCCCAGGGACAGGGGGCCACGAGCAGTACTTC. The whole variable domain, remainder taken from reference TRBV5-6 and TRBJ2-7, is DAGVTQSPTHLIKTRGQQVTLRCSPKSGHDTVSWYQQALGQGPQFIFQYYEEEERQRGNFPDRFSGHQFPNYSSELNVNALLLGDSALYLCASSPGTGGHEQYFGPGTRLTVT.

The chain couples TRBV7-2 to TRBJ2-3; weak D call: TRBD2 (6 bases). This CDR3 has 14 residues. Trimming shortened V by 5 bases and J by 4 bases, and 13 bases separated the two germline ends. The germline gives CDR1 SGHTA, CDR2 FQGNSA. CDR3 sequence: CASSPEGAPDTQYF. The CDR3 DNA sequence: TGTGCCAGCAGCCCGGAGGGTGCCCCAGATACGCAGTATTTT.

V usage is TRBV10-3 and J usage is TRBJ2-7, with unresolved D. The CDR3 is 14 residues long. The germline V gene has CDR1 ENHRY and CDR2 SYGVKD. Trimming left V 3 bases short and J 2 bases short, with 11 bases between. CDR3 nucleotide sequence: TGTGCCATCAGTGATCCAGAGCGTACCTACGAGCAGTACTTC. Translation: CAISDPERTYEQYF.

This rearrangement joins TRBV18 to TRBJ2-6; no reliable D call. The CDR3 length is 18 residues. Deletions cut 3 bases from V and 0 bases from J, with 15 bases between. Germline-derived CDR1 and CDR2 are KGHSH and LQKENI. The CDR3 loop is CASSPSVPPSSGANVLTF. The CDR3 DNA reads as TGTGCCAGCTCACCCTCGGTACCGCCCTCCTCTGGGGCCAACGTCCTGACTTTC.

V and J are TRBV6-5 and TRBJ2-7, with D possibly called TRBD1 or TRBD2 (5 bases each). Germline assignment: CDR1 MNHEY and CDR2 SVGAGI. The CDR3 has 13 residues. Trimming left V 4 bases short and J 3 bases short, with 10 bases between. CDR3 loop: CASSWDENYEQYF. CDR3 coding DNA: TGTGCCAGCAGTTGGGACGAAAACTACGAGCAGTACTTC.

The V call is TRBV2, the J call TRBJ1-2; maybe TRBD1 (5 bases). This CDR3 comprises 15 residues. The ends were cut back, 0 bases at V and 6 bases at J, with 14 bases in the middle. The germline CDR1 and CDR2 sequences are SNHLY and FYNNEI. The CDR3 region has the DNA TGTGCCAGCAGTGAAGCGGTGGGCAGGGTGAATGGCTACACCTTC. Its protein product is CASSEAVGRVNGYTF.

This clone was detected only once. CDR3 nucleotide sequence: TGTGCCAGTAGTATACTAGCAGGGCCTGAAGCTTTCTTT. It yields the protein CASSILAGPEAFF. The J gene is TRBJ1-1, the V gene TRBV19, with TRBD1 as a possible D gene (5 bases). V lost 2 bases to trimming and J lost 6 bases, with 10 bases between them. The CDR3 extends over 13 amino acids. Germline CDR1 is LNHDA and CDR2 is SQIVND (reference sequence). Based on the CDR3 plus reference TRBV19 and TRBJ1-1, the full variable domain is DGGITQSPKYLFRKEGQNVTLSCEQNLNHDAMYWYRQDPGQGLRLIYYSQIVNDFQKGDIAEGYSVSREKKESFPLTVTSAQKNPTAFYLCASSILAGPEAFFGQGTRLTVV.

This chain links TRBV6-5 with TRBJ1-6; D is unclear. CDR1 and CDR2 (germline): MNHEY, SVGAGI. The CDR3 length is 13 residues. With 6 bases removed from V and 10 bases from J, the gap between germline ends came to 13 bases. The CDR3 is CASRTVEGSPLHF. DNA for the CDR3: TGTGCCAGCAGGACTGTTGAGGGCTCACCCCTCCACTTT.